This is a list of T cell receptor beta chains from one sample in a study of blood T cell repertoires in COVID-19. The protocol was immunoSEQ multiplex PCR, while the TCRdb copy is restricted to in-frame clones and leaves out a portion. The sample yields about 210,000 clones, 82% seen once. The sequenced material came from peripheral blood. The receptor source for this set is a woman aged 70-85 years with COVID-19, enrolled during active disease. Both conserved end residues are part of each CDR3. A D gene is named only where the DNA matches it firmly. Rows may omit the clone size; those that give it use once, few, many or a size class.

j_gene: TRBJ2-7; d_gene: TRBD1; abundance: .; v_gene: TRBV25-1; CDR3aa: CASSATGGFHEQYF; CDR3nt: TGTGCCAGCAGTGCGACAGGGGGCTTCCACGAGCAGTACTTC
j_gene: TRBJ1-6; d_gene: .; abundance: .; v_gene: TRBV6-1; CDR3aa: CASSELPPLHF; CDR3nt: TGTGCCAGCAGTGAACTTCCACCCCTCCACTTT
j_gene: TRBJ1-2; d_gene: .; abundance: .; v_gene: TRBV6-1; CDR3aa: CASSGRGGNGYTF; CDR3nt: TGTGCCAGCAGTGGCAGGGGAGGGAATGGCTACACCTTC
j_gene: TRBJ2-5; d_gene: TRBD2; abundance: .; v_gene: TRBV7-9; CDR3aa: CASSSLAGVEETQYF; CDR3nt: TGTGCCAGCAGCTCACTAGCGGGAGTCGAAGAGACCCAGTACTTC
j_gene: TRBJ2-7; d_gene: .; abundance: .; v_gene: TRBV7-2; CDR3aa: CASSALGGQYF; CDR3nt: TGTGCCAGCAGCGCCCTCGGCGGGCAGTACTTC
j_gene: TRBJ2-3; d_gene: TRBD2; abundance: .; v_gene: TRBV7-2; CDR3aa: CASRLAGGKDTQYF; CDR3nt: TGTGCCAGCAGACTAGCGGGAGGGAAAGATACGCAGTATTTT
j_gene: TRBJ2-1; d_gene: TRBD2; abundance: .; v_gene: TRBV9; CDR3aa: CASSPRTSDNNEQFF; CDR3nt: TGTGCCAGCAGCCCTCGGACTAGCGACAACAATGAGCAGTTCTTC
j_gene: TRBJ2-1; d_gene: TRBD2; abundance: .; v_gene: TRBV19; CDR3aa: CASSILSGRGDEQFF; CDR3nt: TGTGCCAGTAGTATACTGAGCGGGAGGGGGGATGAGCAGTTCTTC
j_gene: TRBJ2-3; d_gene: .; abundance: .; v_gene: TRBV28; CDR3aa: CASSLFGSALTDTQYF; CDR3nt: TGTGCCAGCAGTTTATTCGGGAGTGCCCTCACAGATACGCAGTATTTT
j_gene: TRBJ1-3; d_gene: .; abundance: once; v_gene: TRBV6-2/TRBV6-3; CDR3aa: CASSPPGGGNTIYF; CDR3nt: TGTGCCAGCAGTCCCCCGGGTGGTGGAAACACCATATATTTT